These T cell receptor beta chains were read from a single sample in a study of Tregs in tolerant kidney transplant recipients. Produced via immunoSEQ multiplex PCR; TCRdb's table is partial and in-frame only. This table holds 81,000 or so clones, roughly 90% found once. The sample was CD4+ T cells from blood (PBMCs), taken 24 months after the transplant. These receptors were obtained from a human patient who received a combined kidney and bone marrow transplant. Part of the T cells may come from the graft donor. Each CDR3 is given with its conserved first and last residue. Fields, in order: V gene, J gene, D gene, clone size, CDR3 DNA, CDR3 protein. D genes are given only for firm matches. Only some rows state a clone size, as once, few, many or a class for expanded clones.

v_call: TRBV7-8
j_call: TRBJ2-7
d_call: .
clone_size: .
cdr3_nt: TGTGCCAGCAGCTTATCCAGGGCGAGATCCTACGAGCAGTACTTC
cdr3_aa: CASSLSRARSYEQYF

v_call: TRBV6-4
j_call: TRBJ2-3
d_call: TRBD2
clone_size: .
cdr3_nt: TGTGCCAGCAGTGACTCGGGGGGAGGGCCCCCAGATACGCAGTATTTT
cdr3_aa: CASSDSGGGPPDTQYF

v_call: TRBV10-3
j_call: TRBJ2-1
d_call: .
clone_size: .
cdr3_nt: TGTGCCATTTCTCCCCACGGGAGTATGGATGAGCAGTTCTTC
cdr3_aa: CAISPHGSMDEQFF

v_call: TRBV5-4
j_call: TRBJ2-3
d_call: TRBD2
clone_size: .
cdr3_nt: TGTGCCAGCAGCTTGAATAGCGGGGCAAGCACAGATACGCAGTATTTT
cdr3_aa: CASSLNSGASTDTQYF

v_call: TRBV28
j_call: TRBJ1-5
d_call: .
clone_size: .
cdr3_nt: TGTGCCAGCACCCCTTACATGAAGTATAGCAATCAGCCCCAGCATTTT
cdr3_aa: CASTPYMKYSNQPQHF

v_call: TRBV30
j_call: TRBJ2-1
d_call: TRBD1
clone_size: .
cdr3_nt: TGTGCCTGGAGTGTTCACAGGGGATACGATGAGCAGTTCTTC
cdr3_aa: CAWSVHRGYDEQFF

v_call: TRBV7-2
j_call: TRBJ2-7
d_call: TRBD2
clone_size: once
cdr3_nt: TGTGCCAGCAGCGATCGGACTAGCGGTCACGCCCACTACGAGCAGTACTTC
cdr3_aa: CASSDRTSGHAHYEQYF

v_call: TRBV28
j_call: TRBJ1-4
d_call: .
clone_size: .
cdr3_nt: TGTGCCAGCAGTTTGCGTACCCTTGAAAAACTGTTTTTT
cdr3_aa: CASSLRTLEKLFF

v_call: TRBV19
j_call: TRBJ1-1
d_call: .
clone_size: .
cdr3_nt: TGTGCCAGTAGTACTCAGATGAACACTGAAGCTTTCTTT
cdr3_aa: CASSTQMNTEAFF

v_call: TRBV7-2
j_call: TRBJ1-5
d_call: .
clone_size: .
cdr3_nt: TGTGCCAGCAGCTTCTTGTCGGGGATGGGACAGCCCCAGCATTTT
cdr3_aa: CASSFLSGMGQPQHF

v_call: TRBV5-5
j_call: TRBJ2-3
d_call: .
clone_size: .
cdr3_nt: TGTGCCAGCAGCAGGGCAGGGGCTGGCGGCGGCACAGATACGCAGTATTTT
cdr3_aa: CASSRAGAGGGTDTQYF

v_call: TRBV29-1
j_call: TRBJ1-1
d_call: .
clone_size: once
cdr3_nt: TGCAGCGCCCATAGCGGTCCAAACACTGAAGCTTTCTTT
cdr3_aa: CSAHSGPNTEAFF